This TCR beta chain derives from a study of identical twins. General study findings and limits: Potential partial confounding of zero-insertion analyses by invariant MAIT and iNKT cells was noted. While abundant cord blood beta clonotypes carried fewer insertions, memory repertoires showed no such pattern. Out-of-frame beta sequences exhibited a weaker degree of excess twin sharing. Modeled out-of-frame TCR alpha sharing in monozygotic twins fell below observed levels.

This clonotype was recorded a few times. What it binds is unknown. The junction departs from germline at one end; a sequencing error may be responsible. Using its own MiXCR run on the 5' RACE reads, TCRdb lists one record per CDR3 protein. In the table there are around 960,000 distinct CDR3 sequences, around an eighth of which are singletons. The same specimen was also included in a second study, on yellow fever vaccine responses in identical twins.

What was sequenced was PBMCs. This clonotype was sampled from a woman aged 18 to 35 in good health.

In nucleotides, the CDR3 is TGTGCCAGCAGCCTCAACTCCGCTGAAGTTTTCTTT. Translated: CASSLNSAEVFF. This chain connects TRBV9 to TRBJ1-1; D remains ambiguous. The germline gives CDR1 SGDLS, CDR2 YYNGEE. The CDR3 totals 12 residues.